This TCR beta chain came from a study of shared clonotypes between healthy human individuals. On the study more broadly: Researchers assigned three CD4 naive, three CD4 memory, two CD8 naive and one CD8 memory plate to each donor.

As regards this clone: Its cognate antigen is unknown.

Clones were sequenced by immunoSEQ multiplex PCR, and TCRdb holds only the in-frame ones, with some missing. The data contain around 2,000,000 clones, approximately 94% of them singletons. The V gene end was trimmed by 5 bases and the J gene end by 4 bases; junction bases not matched to a gene: 8. The CDR3 is 15 residues long. CDR1 is SEHNR, CDR2 FQNEAQ, per germline (reference sequence). As defined, naive CD8 cells were CD45RO-negative and positively selected for CCR7, with terminally differentiated effector memory CD45RA+ cells excluded. Everyone who donated was a Caucasian adult who lived in Nashville, Tennessee. General study findings and limits: Several donors held about 4.6% of naive CD4 clonotypes in common.

This chain connects TRBV7-9 to TRBJ2-3; 8 nucleotides agree with TRBD2. The sequence derives from a man between 18 and 35 years old in good health. The material sequenced was naive CD8+ T cells sorted from blood. The CDR3 coding sequence is TGTGCCAGCAGCCCCTCGGCGGGAGGAGCAGATACGCAGTATTTT. This gives the protein CASSPSAGGADTQYF.